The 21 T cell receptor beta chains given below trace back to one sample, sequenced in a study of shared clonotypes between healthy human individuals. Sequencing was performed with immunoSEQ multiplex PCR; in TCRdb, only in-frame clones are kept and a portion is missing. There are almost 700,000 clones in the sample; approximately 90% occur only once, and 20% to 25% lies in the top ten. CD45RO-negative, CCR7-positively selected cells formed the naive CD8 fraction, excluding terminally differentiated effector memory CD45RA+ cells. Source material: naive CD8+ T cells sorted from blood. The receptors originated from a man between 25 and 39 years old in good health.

CDR3 region: CASGVRNTEQYF. The CDR3 DNA sequence: TGTGCCAGCGGTGTAAGGAATACTGAGCAGTACTTC. This chain uses TRBV27 with TRBJ2-7; no clear D gene. This CDR3 is 12 amino acids long. Germline V gene lookup returns CDR1 MNHEY and CDR2 SMNVEV (reference sequence). Trimming shortened V by 8 bases and J by 7 bases, and 15 bases separated the two germline ends.

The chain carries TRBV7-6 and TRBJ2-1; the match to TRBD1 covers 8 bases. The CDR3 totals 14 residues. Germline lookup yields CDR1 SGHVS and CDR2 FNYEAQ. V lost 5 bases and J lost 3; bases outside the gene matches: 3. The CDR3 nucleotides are TGTGCCAGCAGCCAGGGGGCGGACTACAATGAGCAGTTCTTC. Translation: CASSQGADYNEQFF.

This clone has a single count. The CDR3 is CASSLGPGEKLFF. DNA for the CDR3: TGTGCCAGCAGCTTGGGCCCCGGCGAAAAACTGTTTTTT. This sequence joins TRBV5-5 and TRBJ1-4; unclear D gene. The germline V and J ends were trimmed by 0 bases and 8 bases, with 8 bases remaining between them. The CDR3 totals 13 residues. The germline CDR1 and CDR2 sequences are SGHKS and YYEKEE (reference sequence).

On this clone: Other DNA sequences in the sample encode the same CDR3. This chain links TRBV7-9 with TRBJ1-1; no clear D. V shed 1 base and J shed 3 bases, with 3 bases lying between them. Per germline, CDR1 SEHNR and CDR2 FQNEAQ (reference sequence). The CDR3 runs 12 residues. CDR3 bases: TGTGCCAGCAGCTTAGACTACACTGAAGCTTTCTTT. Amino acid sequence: CASSLDYTEAFF.

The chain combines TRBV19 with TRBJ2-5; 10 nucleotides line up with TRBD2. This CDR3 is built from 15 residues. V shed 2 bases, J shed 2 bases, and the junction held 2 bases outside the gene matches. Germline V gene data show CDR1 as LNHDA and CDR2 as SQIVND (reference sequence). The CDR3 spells CASSILAGAQETQYF. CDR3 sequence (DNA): TGTGCCAGTAGTATACTAGCGGGAGCTCAAGAGACCCAGTACTTC.

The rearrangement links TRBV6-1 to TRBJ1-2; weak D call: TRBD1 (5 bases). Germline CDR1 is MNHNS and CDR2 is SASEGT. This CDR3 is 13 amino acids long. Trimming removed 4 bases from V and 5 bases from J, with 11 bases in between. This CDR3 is CASSGPGLYGYTF. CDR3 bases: TGTGCCAGCAGTGGTCCAGGGCTGTATGGCTACACCTTC.

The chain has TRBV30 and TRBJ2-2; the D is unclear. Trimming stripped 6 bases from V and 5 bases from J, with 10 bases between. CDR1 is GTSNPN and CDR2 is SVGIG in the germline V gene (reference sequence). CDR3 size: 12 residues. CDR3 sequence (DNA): TGTGCCTGTAATGGCTTGACCGGGGAGCTGTTTTTT. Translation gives CACNGLTGELFF.

For the CDR3, the DNA is TGTGCCAGCAGCCCTCTTGGGGATGAAAAACTGTTTTTT. Protein product: CASSPLGDEKLFF. The chain recombines TRBV2 with TRBJ1-4; D remains unclear. The germline V and J ends were trimmed by 6 bases and 6 bases, with 11 bases remaining between them. CDR3 length: 13 residues. Germline V lookup: CDR1 SNHLY, CDR2 FYNNEI.

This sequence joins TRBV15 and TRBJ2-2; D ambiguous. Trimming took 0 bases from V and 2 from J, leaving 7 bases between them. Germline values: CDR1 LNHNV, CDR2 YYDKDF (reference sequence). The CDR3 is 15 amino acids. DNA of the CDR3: TGTGCCACCAGCAGAGACCGGATTAACACCGGGGAGCTGTTTTTT. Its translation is CATSRDRINTGELFF.

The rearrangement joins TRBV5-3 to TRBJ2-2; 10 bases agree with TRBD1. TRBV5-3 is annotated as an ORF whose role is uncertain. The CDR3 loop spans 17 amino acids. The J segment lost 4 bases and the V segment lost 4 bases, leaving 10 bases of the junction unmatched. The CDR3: CARSVSDRGRATGELFF. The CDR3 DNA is TGTGCCAGAAGCGTAAGCGACAGGGGGCGCGCCACCGGGGAGCTGTTTTTT.

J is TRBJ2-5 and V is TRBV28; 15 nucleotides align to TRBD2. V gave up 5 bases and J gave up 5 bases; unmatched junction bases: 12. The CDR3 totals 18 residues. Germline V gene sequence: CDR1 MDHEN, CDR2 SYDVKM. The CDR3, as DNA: TGTGCCAGCAGTGGACTAGCGGGAGGGGGAAATAGGTGGGAGACCCAGTACTTC. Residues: CASSGLAGGGNRWETQYF.

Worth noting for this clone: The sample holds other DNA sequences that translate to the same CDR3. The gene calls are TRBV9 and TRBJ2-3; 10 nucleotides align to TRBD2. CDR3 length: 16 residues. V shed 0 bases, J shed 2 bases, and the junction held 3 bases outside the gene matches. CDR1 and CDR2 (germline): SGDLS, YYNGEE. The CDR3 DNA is TGTGCCAGCAGCGTAGGCCTAGCGGGAGTCACAGATACGCAGTATTTT. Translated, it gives CASSVGLAGVTDTQYF. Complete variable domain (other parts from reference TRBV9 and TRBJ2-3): DSGVTQTPKHLITATGQRVTLRCSPRSGDLSVYWYQQSLDQGLQFLIQYYNGEERAKGNILERFSAQQFPDLHSELNLSSLELGDSALYFCASSVGLAGVTDTQYFGPGTRLTVL.

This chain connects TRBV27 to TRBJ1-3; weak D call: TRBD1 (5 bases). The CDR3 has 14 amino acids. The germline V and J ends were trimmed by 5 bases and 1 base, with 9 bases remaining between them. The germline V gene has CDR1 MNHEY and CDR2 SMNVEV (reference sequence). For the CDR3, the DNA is TGTGCCAGCAGTACACAGGTTTCTGGAAACACCATATATTTT. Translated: CASSTQVSGNTIYF.

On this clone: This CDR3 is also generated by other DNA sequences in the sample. CDR3 region: CASSLTGGNTEAFF. In nucleotides, the CDR3 is TGTGCCAGCAGTCTAACAGGGGGGAACACTGAAGCTTTCTTT. The rearrangement uses TRBV6-5 and TRBJ1-1, with TRBD1 matching 8 bases. The CDR3 runs to 14 residues. Losses at the gene ends were 5 bases for V and 1 base for J; bases not matched to a gene: 3. Germline V CDR1 and CDR2: MNHEY, SVGAGI.

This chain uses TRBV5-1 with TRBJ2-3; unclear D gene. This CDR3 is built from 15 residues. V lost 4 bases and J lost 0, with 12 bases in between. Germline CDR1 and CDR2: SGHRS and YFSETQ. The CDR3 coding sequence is TGCGCCAGCAGCCTAGGGTACTCTAGCACAGATACGCAGTATTTT. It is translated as CASSLGYSSTDTQYF.

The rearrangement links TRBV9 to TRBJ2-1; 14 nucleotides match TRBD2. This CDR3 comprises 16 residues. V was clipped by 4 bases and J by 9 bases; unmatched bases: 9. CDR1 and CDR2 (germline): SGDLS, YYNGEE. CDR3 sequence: CASSPGTSGSVGEQFF. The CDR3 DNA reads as TGTGCCAGCAGCCCTGGGACTAGCGGGAGCGTTGGTGAGCAGTTCTTC. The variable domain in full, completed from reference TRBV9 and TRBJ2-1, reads DSGVTQTPKHLITATGQRVTLRCSPRSGDLSVYWYQQSLDQGLQFLIQYYNGEERAKGNILERFSAQQFPDLHSELNLSSLELGDSALYFCASSPGTSGSVGEQFFGPGTRLTVL.

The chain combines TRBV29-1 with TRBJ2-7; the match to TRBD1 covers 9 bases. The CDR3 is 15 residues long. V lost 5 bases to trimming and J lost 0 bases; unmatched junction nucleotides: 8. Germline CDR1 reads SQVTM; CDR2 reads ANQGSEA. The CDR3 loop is CSVRQGGRPSYEQYF. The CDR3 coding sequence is TGCAGCGTTCGACAGGGGGGTAGGCCCTCCTACGAGCAGTACTTC.

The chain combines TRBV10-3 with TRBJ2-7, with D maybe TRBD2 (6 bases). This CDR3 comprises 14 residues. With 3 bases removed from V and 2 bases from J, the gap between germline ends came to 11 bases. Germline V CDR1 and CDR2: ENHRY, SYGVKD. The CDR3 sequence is CAISELRGAYEQYF. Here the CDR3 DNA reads TGTGCCATCAGTGAATTGCGGGGCGCCTACGAGCAGTACTTC.

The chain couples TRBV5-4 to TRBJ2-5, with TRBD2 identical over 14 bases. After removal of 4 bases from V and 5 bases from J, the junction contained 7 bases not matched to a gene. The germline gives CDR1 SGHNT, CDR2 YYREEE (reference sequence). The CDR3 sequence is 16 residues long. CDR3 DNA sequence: TGTGCCAGCAGCCTACGGGGACTAGCGGGAGAGGAGACCCAGTACTTC. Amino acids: CASSLRGLAGEETQYF.

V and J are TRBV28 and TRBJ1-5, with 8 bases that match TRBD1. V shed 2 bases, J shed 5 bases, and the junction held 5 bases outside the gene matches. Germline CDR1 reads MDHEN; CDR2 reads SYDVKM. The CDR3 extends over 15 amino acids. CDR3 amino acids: CASSLGQGAHQPQHF. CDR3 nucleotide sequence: TGTGCCAGCAGTTTAGGGCAGGGGGCTCATCAGCCCCAGCATTTT.

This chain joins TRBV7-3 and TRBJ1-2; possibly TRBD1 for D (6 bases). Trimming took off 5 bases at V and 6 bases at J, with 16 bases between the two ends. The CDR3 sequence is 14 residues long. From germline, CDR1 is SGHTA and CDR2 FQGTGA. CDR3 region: CASSKDRGLDGYTF. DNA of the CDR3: TGTGCCAGCAGCAAGGACAGAGGGCTTGATGGCTACACCTTC.